The 25 T cell receptor beta chains presented below share a single source sample, sequenced in a study of CD8 T cells in ankylosing spondylitis. TCRdb passed the 5' RACE reads through MiXCR, listing each CDR3 protein once. This repertoire shows some 290,000 distinct CDR3 sequences, 15% to 25% found once; its top ten account for less than 9.5%. Specimen: blood, either unsorted or a sorted T cell fraction (not recorded which). These receptors all come from a male donor with ankylosing spondylitis or in good health (not recorded which).

Notes on this clonotype: This sequence may be a read error, since a much larger clone differs from it by one base. The V and J genes are TRBV6-2 or TRBV6-3 and TRBJ2-3; D unresolved. Between the trimmed V and J ends, which lost 7 bases and 0 bases, there was a span of 2 bases. Germline CDR1 reads MNHEY; CDR2 reads SVGEGT. The CDR3 is 11 residues long. Written as DNA, the CDR3 is TGTGCCAGCATGAGCACAGATACGCAGTATTTT. Its protein is CASMSTDTQYF.

The sample holds a few counts of this clonotype. The gene calls are TRBV6-6 and TRBJ2-7, with unresolved D. The V end was cut by 2 bases, the J end by 4 bases, with 9 bases between. This CDR3 has 13 residues. The V gene's germline CDR1 is MNHNY and CDR2 SVGAGI (reference sequence). The CDR3 here is CASSYEDGYEQYV. CDR3 DNA: TGTGCCAGCAGTTACGAGGACGGATACGAGCAGTACGTC.

This clonotype was seen a few times. The chain links TRBV19 to TRBJ1-2; D may be TRBD1 (5 bases). Germline CDR1 LNHDA, CDR2 SQIVND (reference sequence). V lost 5 bases to trimming and J lost 3 bases, with 7 bases between them. This CDR3 is 12 amino acids long. The CDR3 spells CASSSGYYGYTF. In DNA form, the CDR3 reads TGTGCCAGTAGTTCAGGGTACTATGGCTACACCTTC. The whole variable domain, remainder taken from reference TRBV19 and TRBJ1-2, is DGGITQSPKYLFRKEGQNVTLSCEQNLNHDAMYWYRQDPGQGLRLIYYSQIVNDFQKGDIAEGYSVSREKKESFPLTVTSAQKNPTAFYLCASSSGYYGYTFGSGTRLTVV.

This clonotype showed up many times. The chain uses TRBV28 and TRBJ1-6, with D hard to call. There are 15 residues in the CDR3. V lost 3 bases, J lost 6 bases, and 12 bases lay in between. CDR1 is MDHEN and CDR2 is SYDVKM in the germline V gene. The CDR3 protein is CASSLGGRSNSPLHF. CDR3 coding DNA: TGTGCCAGCAGTTTGGGTGGACGAAGTAATTCACCCCTCCACTTT. The entire variable domain, with the rest obtained from reference TRBV28 and TRBJ1-6, is as follows: DVKVTQSSRYLVKRTGEKVFLECVQDMDHENMFWYRQDPGLGLRLIYFSYDVKMKEKGDIPEGYSVSREKKERFSLILESASTNQTSMYLCASSLGGRSNSPLHFGNGTRLTVT.

The table lists this clonotype with a few counts. The chain is built from TRBV12-3 or TRBV12-4 and TRBJ2-1; D possibly corresponds to TRBD1 (6 bases). The CDR3 is 15 amino acids. The V and J ends lost 6 bases and 0 bases respectively, with 12 bases between them. CDR3 sequence reads: CASRETGSSYNEQFF. The CDR3 DNA reads TGTGCCAGCAGGGAAACAGGGAGCTCCTACAATGAGCAGTTCTTC.

This clonotype came up a few times. The V call is TRBV5-1, the J call TRBJ2-7, with 11 bases matching TRBD1. Germline trimming cut 4 bases from V and 6 bases from J; bases unmatched to any gene: 6. The CDR3 sequence is 14 residues long. Per germline, CDR1 SGHRS and CDR2 YFSETQ. CDR3 sequence reads: CASSPGTGGGEQYV. The CDR3 DNA reads as TGCGCCAGCAGCCCAGGGACAGGGGGAGGCGAGCAGTACGTC.

This clonotype has just a few counts. This rearrangement joins TRBV27 to TRBJ2-5; D gene ambiguous. With 3 bases removed from V and 1 base from J, the gap between germline ends came to 6 bases. In germline, CDR1 is MNHEY, CDR2 SMNVEV (reference sequence). This CDR3 has 13 amino acids. The CDR3 DNA reads TGTGCCAGCAGTTTCCGTAGCCAAGAGACCCAGTACTTC. Translated, it gives CASSFRSQETQYF.

V usage is TRBV20-1 and J usage is TRBJ2-5; the match to TRBD1 covers 10 bases. The trim removed 0 bases at V and 7 bases at J, leaving 11 bases unmatched. Germline loops: CDR1 DFQATT, CDR2 SNEGSKA (reference sequence). The CDR3 sequence is 16 residues long. CDR3 in amino acids: CSARDLMGQGSWTQYF. In DNA, the CDR3 is TGCAGTGCTAGAGATCTTATGGGACAGGGGTCATGGACCCAGTACTTC.

V is TRBV18 and J is TRBJ2-1; 8 bases are a match to TRBD1. CDR1 KGHSH and CDR2 LQKENI come from the germline V gene. This CDR3 comprises 16 residues. Trimming removed 1 base from V and 5 bases from J; junction bases left unmatched: 7. The CDR3 DNA follows: TGTGCCAGCTCACCACGCCAGGGGGCAATCAACAATGAGCAGTTCTTC. Amino acids: CASSPRQGAINNEQFF.

The chain carries TRBV7-9 and TRBJ1-1; 7 nucleotides agree with TRBD1. The CDR3 contains 16 residues. Germline-derived CDR1 and CDR2 are SEHNR and FQNEAQ (reference sequence). Germline trimming cut 6 bases from V and 2 bases from J; bases unmatched to any gene: 12. In DNA, the CDR3 is TGTGCCAGCAGGGGGAGGGGGCCGACAGTCAACACTGAAGCTTTCTTT. This encodes CASRGRGPTVNTEAFF. The complete variable domain, with remaining parts taken from reference TRBV7-9 and TRBJ1-1, reads DTGVSQNPRHKITKRGQNVTFRCDPISEHNRLYWYRQTLGQGPEFLTYFQNEAQLEKSRLLSDRFSAERPKGSFSTLEIQRTEQGDSAMYLCASRGRGPTVNTEAFFGQGTRLTVV.

This clonotype was seen a few times. The CDR3 reads CATSRGPGWEETQYF. CDR3 DNA sequence: TGTGCCACCAGCAGAGGTCCAGGTTGGGAGGAGACCCAGTACTTC. The chain recombines TRBV15 with TRBJ2-5; the D gene is possibly TRBD2 (5 bases). This CDR3 has 15 amino acids. Per germline, CDR1 LNHNV and CDR2 YYDKDF (reference sequence). V gave up 1 base and J gave up 5 bases, with 14 bases separating them.

The gene calls are TRBV28 and TRBJ2-5; TRBD1 matches 7 bases. CDR1 and CDR2 (germline): MDHEN, SYDVKM. With 8 bases clipped from V and 5 bases from J, the junction kept 5 bases outside the gene matches. CDR3 length: 12 amino acids. The CDR3 DNA follows: TGTGCCAGCGCCGGGACAGCGGAGACCCAGTACTTC. It yields the protein CASAGTAETQYF.

The rearrangement uses TRBV6-2 or TRBV6-3 and TRBJ2-6, with a possible D match to TRBD2 (6 bases). This CDR3 region has 15 residues. The V gene lost 7 bases and the J gene lost 3 bases, with 13 bases spanning the gap. CDR1 MNHEY and CDR2 SVGEGT come from the germline V gene. CDR3 amino acids: CASTLTSGGANVLTF. In DNA, the CDR3 is TGTGCCAGCACCCTGACTAGTGGTGGGGCCAACGTCCTGACTTTC.

V is TRBV20-1 and J is TRBJ2-6, with D perhaps matching TRBD1 or TRBD2 (5 bases each). Germline lookup yields CDR1 DFQATT and CDR2 SNEGSKA (reference sequence). With 6 bases removed from V and 1 base from J, the gap between germline ends came to 16 bases. The CDR3 spans 16 residues. In DNA form, the CDR3 reads TGCAGTGCGCCGTCCTTGGGGGTGTCTGGGGCCAACGTCCTGACTTTC. It codes for CSAPSLGVSGANVLTF.

This sequence joins TRBV13 and TRBJ1-6; 8 nucleotides agree with TRBD1. CDR3 length: 14 residues. V dropped 7 bases and J dropped 9; count of bases not matched to a gene: 8. The germline V gene has CDR1 PRHDT and CDR2 FYEKMQ (reference sequence). CDR3 DNA: TGTGCCAGCACTCAGGGGGCAAAGGGTTCACCCCTCCACTTT. Protein: CASTQGAKGSPLHF.

The rearrangement links TRBV6-5 to TRBJ2-2; D gene unclear. This CDR3 is built from 14 residues. Per the germline V gene, CDR1 is MNHEY and CDR2 is SVGAGI. Trimming took 2 bases from V and 3 from J, leaving 7 bases between them. DNA for the CDR3: TGTGCCAGCAGTTACGCCGGATACACCGGGGAGCTGTTTTTT. Translation: CASSYAGYTGELFF.

The chain recombines TRBV7-9 with TRBJ1-2; no clear D. The CDR3 covers 14 residues. The germline gives CDR1 SEHNR, CDR2 FQNEAQ (reference sequence). V was pared by 1 base and J by 0 bases, with 6 bases between. The DNA of the CDR3 is TGTGCCAGCAGCTTAGAGGAGACTAACTATGGCTACACCTTC. Its protein is CASSLEETNYGYTF.

This clonotype was seen more than once but under ten times. The genes are TRBV2 and TRBJ2-3; D perhaps matches TRBD2 (5 bases). Germline assignment: CDR1 SNHLY and CDR2 FYNNEI. This CDR3 has 15 residues. Trimming pared 8 bases from V and 0 bases from J, leaving 15 bases between. The CDR3 reads CASFPQAASTDTQYF. The CDR3 nucleotides are TGTGCCAGCTTTCCCCAAGCGGCTAGCACAGATACGCAGTATTTT.

A few counts support this clonotype. The chain links TRBV10-3 to TRBJ2-6; 8 positions match TRBD1. Trimming took 6 bases from V and 0 from J; bases not matched to a gene: 4. Germline assignment: CDR1 ENHRY and CDR2 SYGVKD. The CDR3 length is 16 residues. The CDR3 loop reads CAIRGTGGSGANVLTF. Written as DNA, the CDR3 is TGTGCCATCAGGGGGACAGGAGGCTCTGGGGCCAACGTCCTGACTTTC.

Remarks on this clonotype: This could be a read error, since a much larger clone is one nucleotide away. The rearrangement links TRBV7-3 to TRBJ2-5; D uncertain. Germline loops: CDR1 SGHTA, CDR2 FQGTGA. The CDR3 is 13 residues long. The CDR3 loop is CTSSLGPQETQYF. DNA for the CDR3: TGTACCAGCAGCTTAGGCCCACAAGAGACCCAGTACTTC.

This clonotype has only a few counts. The rearrangement joins TRBV12-3 or TRBV12-4 to TRBJ2-5, with a weak D call TRBD2 (6 bases). The V gene lost 8 bases and the J gene lost 6 bases, with 13 bases spanning the gap. The CDR3 contains 12 residues. The DNA for the CDR3 is TGTGCCAGCGGGACTGAGGTTAAGACCCAGTACTTC. Translation gives CASGTEVKTQYF.

The CDR3 here is CASSLAYGYTF. For the CDR3, the DNA is TGTGCCAGCAGTTTGGCCTATGGCTACACCTTC. The V and J genes are TRBV12-3 or TRBV12-4 and TRBJ1-2; no definite D call. The CDR3 has 11 amino acids. V dropped 3 bases and J dropped 4 bases, with 3 bases sitting between them.

The chain recombines TRBV11-2 with TRBJ1-5; D might be TRBD1 (5 bases). V was pared by 1 base and J by 5 bases, with 15 bases between. CDR3 length: 16 amino acids. CDR1 SGHAT and CDR2 FQNNGV come from the germline V gene. This chain's CDR3 is CASSLGAGWLDQPQHF. CDR3 nucleotides: TGTGCCAGCAGCTTAGGAGCAGGGTGGTTGGATCAGCCCCAGCATTTT.

This clonotype has more than one count but fewer than ten. V and J are TRBV12-3 or TRBV12-4 and TRBJ1-6; maybe TRBD1 (5 bases). V was cut by 3 bases and J by 5 bases, with 11 bases left in between. The CDR3 contains 15 residues. CDR3 sequence (DNA): TGTGCCAGCAGTTTGAGGGGCCCAGATAATTCACCCCTCCACTTT. This translates into CASSLRGPDNSPLHF.

The table lists this clonotype with a few counts. DNA for the CDR3: TGCAGTGCTAGAGGCCAGGTGGACTACGAGCAGTACGTC. This sequence encodes CSARGQVDYEQYV. The gene calls are TRBV20-1 and TRBJ2-7, with D unresolved. The CDR3 length is 13 residues. The V and J ends lost 1 base and 3 bases respectively, with 10 bases between them. In germline, CDR1 is DFQATT, CDR2 SNEGSKA (reference sequence).